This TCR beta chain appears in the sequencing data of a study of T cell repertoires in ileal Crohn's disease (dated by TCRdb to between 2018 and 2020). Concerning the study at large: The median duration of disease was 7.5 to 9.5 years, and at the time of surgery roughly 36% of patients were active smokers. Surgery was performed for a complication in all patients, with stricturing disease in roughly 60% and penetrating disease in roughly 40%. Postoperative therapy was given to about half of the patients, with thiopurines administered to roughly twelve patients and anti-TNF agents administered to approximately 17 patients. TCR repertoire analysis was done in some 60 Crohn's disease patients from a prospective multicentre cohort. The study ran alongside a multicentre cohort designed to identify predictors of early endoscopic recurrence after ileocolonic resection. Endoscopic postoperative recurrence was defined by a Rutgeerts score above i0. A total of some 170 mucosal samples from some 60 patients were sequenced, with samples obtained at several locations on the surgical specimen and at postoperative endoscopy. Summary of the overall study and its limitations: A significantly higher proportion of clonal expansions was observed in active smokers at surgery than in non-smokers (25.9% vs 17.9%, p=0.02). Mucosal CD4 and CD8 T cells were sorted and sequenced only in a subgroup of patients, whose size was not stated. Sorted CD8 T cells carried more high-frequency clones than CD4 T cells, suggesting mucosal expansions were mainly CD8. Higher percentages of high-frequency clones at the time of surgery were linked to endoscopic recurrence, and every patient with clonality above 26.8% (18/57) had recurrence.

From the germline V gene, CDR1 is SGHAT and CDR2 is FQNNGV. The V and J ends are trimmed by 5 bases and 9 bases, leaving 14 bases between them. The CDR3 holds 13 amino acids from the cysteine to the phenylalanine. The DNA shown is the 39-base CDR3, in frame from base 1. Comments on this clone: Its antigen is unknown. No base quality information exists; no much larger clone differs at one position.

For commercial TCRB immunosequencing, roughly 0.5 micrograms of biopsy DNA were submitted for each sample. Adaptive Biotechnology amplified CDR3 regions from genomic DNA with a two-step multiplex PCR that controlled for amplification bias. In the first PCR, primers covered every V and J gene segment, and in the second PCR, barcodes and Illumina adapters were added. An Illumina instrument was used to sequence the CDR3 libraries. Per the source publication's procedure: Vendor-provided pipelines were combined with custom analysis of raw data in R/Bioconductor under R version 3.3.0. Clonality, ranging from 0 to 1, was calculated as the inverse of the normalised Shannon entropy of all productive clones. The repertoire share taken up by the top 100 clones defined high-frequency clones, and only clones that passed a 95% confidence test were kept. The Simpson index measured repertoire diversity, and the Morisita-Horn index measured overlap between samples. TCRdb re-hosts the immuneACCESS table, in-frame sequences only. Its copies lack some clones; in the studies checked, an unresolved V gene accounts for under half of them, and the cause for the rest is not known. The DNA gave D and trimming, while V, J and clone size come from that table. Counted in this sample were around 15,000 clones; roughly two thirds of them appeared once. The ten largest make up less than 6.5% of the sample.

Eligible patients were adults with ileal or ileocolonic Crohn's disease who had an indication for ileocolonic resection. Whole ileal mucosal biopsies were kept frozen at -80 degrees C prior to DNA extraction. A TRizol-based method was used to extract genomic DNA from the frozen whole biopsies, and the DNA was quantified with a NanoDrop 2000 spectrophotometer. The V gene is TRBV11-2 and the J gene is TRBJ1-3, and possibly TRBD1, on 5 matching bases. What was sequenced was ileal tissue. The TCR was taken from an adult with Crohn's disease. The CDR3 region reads CASSPAVGGTIYF. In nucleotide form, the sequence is TGTGCCAGCAGCCCGGCAGTCGGGGGCACCATATATTTT.